The clone carrying this TCR beta chain appeared a few times. The antigen is unknown. Using immunoSEQ multiplex PCR, the repertoire was profiled, and TCRdb retains in-frame clones only, with some absent. This sample carries about 72,000 clones, about four fifths of them seen once, and the ten largest clones take roughly 4%. The data stem from a study of radiotherapy plus CTLA-4 blockade in lung cancer. The V segment lost 4 bases and the J segment 3 bases; nucleotides outside the gene matches: 3. The CDR3 covers 15 residues. Germline CDR1 MGHRA, CDR2 YSYEKL. Patients in the study, people with chemo-refractory metastatic non-small-cell lung cancer, received focal radiation plus ipilimumab CTLA-4 blockade. Study-level results: There was expansion of tumor-derived TCR clones in blood after radiotherapy plus ipilimumab. Best predicting response, reportedly, were early blood T cell clone dynamics, with interferon-beta.

The receptor was derived from a human donor with non-small cell lung cancer who had a partial response to radiotherapy plus ipilimumab. Here the sequenced sample was peripheral blood, taken from a patient treated with radiotherapy plus ipilimumab. This chain uses TRBV4-1 with TRBJ2-7, with 13 bases that match TRBD2. The CDR3 reads CASSLRTSGSYEQYF. CDR3 nucleotides: TGCGCCAGCAGCCTCCGGACTAGCGGGAGCTACGAGCAGTACTTC.